Shown below are 20 T cell receptor beta chains from a single sample sequenced in a study of T-cell reconstitution after alpha-beta-depleted transplantation in children. Preparation of the TCRbeta library was carried out with unique molecular identifiers. TCRdb passed the PCR reads through MiXCR, listing each CDR3 protein once. Among 2,500 to 3,500 distinct CDR3 sequences listed, more than 20% were seen once. The material was PBMCs, mostly from graft donor cells, obtained 60 days after TCRalphabeta/CD19-depleted stem cell transplant. The receptors originated from a female patient under 18 who had a stem cell transplant for acute lymphoblastic leukemia, so the T cells may come from the graft donor.

In this sample, this clonotype turned up many times. The chain links TRBV7-9 to TRBJ2-1, with 7 bases lining up with TRBD1. There are 14 residues in the CDR3. CDR1 SEHNR and CDR2 FQNEAQ come from the germline V gene (reference sequence). The junction had 6 bases not matched to a gene; V was cut back by 4 bases and J by 6 bases. The CDR3 sequence is CASSSDRMSNEQFF. The CDR3 region has the DNA TGTGCCAGCAGCTCGGACAGGATGAGCAATGAGCAGTTCTTC.

By proportion, this clonotype is medium-sized. The V and J genes are TRBV3-1 and TRBJ1-4, with D unresolved. Germline V gene sequence: CDR1 LGHDT, CDR2 YNNKEL (reference sequence). This CDR3 is 13 amino acids long. V lost 6 bases and J lost 8, with 13 bases in between. The CDR3 nucleotides read TGTGCCAGCAGATCAGACGGCAGGGAAAAACTGTTTTTT. It translates to CASRSDGREKLFF.

By frequency in the sample, this clonotype is medium-sized. The V gene is TRBV20-1, the J gene TRBJ2-3; D gene ambiguous. There are 13 residues in the CDR3. Trimming shortened V by 1 base and J by 1 base, and 6 bases separated the two germline ends. Germline V gene sequence: CDR1 DFQATT, CDR2 SNEGSKA (reference sequence). CDR3: CSARVRGTDTQYF. The DNA of the CDR3 is TGCAGTGCTAGAGTACGGGGCACAGATACGCAGTATTTT.

At least ten counts were recorded for this clonotype. The chain uses TRBV2 and TRBJ2-7; TRBD1 matches 9 bases. The CDR3 consists of 13 residues. The trim removed 4 bases at V and 6 bases at J, leaving 4 bases unmatched. CDR1 SNHLY and CDR2 FYNNEI come from the germline V gene. The CDR3 DNA follows: TGTGCCAGCAGTGGGACAGGGGCAGGCGAGCAGTACTTC. Translation: CASSGTGAGEQYF. Complete variable domain (other parts from reference TRBV2 and TRBJ2-7): EPEVTQTPSHQVTQMGQEVILRCVPISNHLYFYWYRQILGQKVEFLVSFYNNEISEKSEIFDDQFSVERPDGSNFTLKIRSTKLEDSAMYFCASSGTGAGEQYFGPGTRLTVT.

This clonotype was observed many times. The chain is built from TRBV5-4 and TRBJ1-6; 8 nucleotides match TRBD1. Germline assignment: CDR1 SGHNT and CDR2 YYREEE (reference sequence). This CDR3 comprises 16 residues. With 3 bases clipped from V and 7 bases from J, the junction kept 9 bases outside the gene matches. In nucleotides, the CDR3 is TGTGCCAGCAGCTCAGGACAGGGTTTGTCCAATTCACCCCTCCACTTT. Its protein product is CASSSGQGLSNSPLHF.

In its sample, this clonotype was seen once. The chain combines TRBV10-3 with TRBJ2-4, with D possibly TRBD1 on 5 matching bases. The V gene's germline CDR1 is ENHRY and CDR2 SYGVKD. Trimming left V 4 bases short and J 7 bases short, with 11 bases between. The CDR3 length is 13 residues. In DNA, the CDR3 is TGTGCCATCAGTGTCGACAGATCGAACATTCAGTACTTC. This translates into CAISVDRSNIQYF.

This clonotype is deemed large. This chain connects TRBV5-1 to TRBJ2-1; TRBD2 might be the D (5 bases). The V gene's germline CDR1 is SGHRS and CDR2 YFSETQ. V lost 0 bases, J lost 3 bases, and 7 bases lay in between. The CDR3 loop spans 14 amino acids. The CDR3 region has the DNA TGCGCCAGCAGCTTGGATCGGGACTACAATGAGCAGTTCTTC. This codes for CASSLDRDYNEQFF.

There are many counts of this clonotype. This chain links TRBV29-1 with TRBJ1-4, with D possibly being TRBD1 (5 bases). In germline, CDR1 is SQVTM, CDR2 ANQGSEA. V was pared by 4 bases and J by 7 bases, with 7 bases between. This CDR3 region has 11 residues. The CDR3 region is CSVGGSEKLFF. In nucleotides, the CDR3 is TGCAGCGTTGGGGGGTCTGAAAAACTGTTTTTT.

Sample share makes this clonotype large. The V call is TRBV28, the J call TRBJ2-7, with a possible D match to TRBD1 (6 bases). Germline loops: CDR1 MDHEN, CDR2 SYDVKM. With 11 bases removed from V and 6 bases from J, the gap between germline ends came to 23 bases. The CDR3 has 14 amino acids. The CDR3, as DNA: TGTGCCCTCCAACCCGGGACATTCCCTTCCGAGCAGTACTTC. This encodes CALQPGTFPSEQYF. The variable domain in full, with the rest retrieved from reference TRBV28 and TRBJ2-7, is DVKVTQSSRYLVKRTGEKVFLECVQDMDHENMFWYRQDPGLGLRLIYFSYDVKMKEKGDIPEGYSVSREKKERFSLILESASTNQTSMYLCALQPGTFPSEQYFGPGTRLTVT.

This chain joins TRBV2 and TRBJ2-7, with D tentatively TRBD2 (6 bases). CDR1 SNHLY and CDR2 FYNNEI come from the germline V gene. Trimming stripped 4 bases from V and 3 bases from J, with 13 bases between. The CDR3 consists of 14 residues. The CDR3 coding sequence is TGTGCCAGCAGTGGGGTAGGAGGGTTCTACGAGCAGTACTTC. Amino acid sequence: CASSGVGGFYEQYF.

The CDR3, as DNA: TGTGCCAGCACACATATGGACCCAGGAGCTTTCTTT. This gives the protein CASTHMDPGAFF. The chain combines TRBV27 with TRBJ1-1; the D is unclear. Trimming took off 7 bases at V and 10 bases at J, with 16 bases between the two ends. This CDR3 has 12 residues. CDR1 and CDR2 (germline): MNHEY, SMNVEV (reference sequence).

This clonotype was observed at least ten times. The chain carries TRBV18 and TRBJ1-2; TRBD1 is a possible D gene (5 bases). V was clipped by 2 bases and J by 6 bases, with 16 bases between them. The CDR3 is made up of 15 amino acids. Looked up from germline, CDR1 is KGHSH and CDR2 is LQKENI. In DNA, the CDR3 is TGTGCCAGCTCACCAAAGAGGACCAGGGTCCATGGCTACACCTTC. It yields the protein CASSPKRTRVHGYTF.

Sample share makes this clonotype medium-sized. The chain links TRBV6-2 or TRBV6-3 to TRBJ1-5; D not certain. There are 14 residues in the CDR3. CDR1 is MNHEY, CDR2 SVGEGT, per germline. V was clipped by 5 bases and J by 3 bases, with 11 bases between them. In DNA form, the CDR3 reads TGTGCCAGCAGTCCAAGGGCCTACAATCAGCCCCAGCATTTT. Translation: CASSPRAYNQPQHF.

This clonotype occurred once. The rearrangement links TRBV12-3 or TRBV12-4 to TRBJ2-2; 12 positions match TRBD2. The CDR3 is 16 amino acids. J gave up 7 bases and V 6 bases, and 9 bases lay outside the gene matches. CDR3 loop: CASRHRLAGANGELFF. CDR3 DNA sequence: TGTGCCAGCAGACATCGACTAGCGGGAGCGAACGGGGAGCTGTTTTTT.

Ten or more counts support this clonotype. The gene calls are TRBV7-9 and TRBJ1-2; 7 bases match TRBD1. Germline CDR1 and CDR2: SEHNR and FQNEAQ (reference sequence). V shed 7 bases and J 8 bases; nucleotides not matched to a gene: 13. The CDR3 extends over 14 amino acids. The CDR3 loop is CASNNQGGSEGYTF. The CDR3 DNA sequence: TGTGCCAGCAACAATCAGGGGGGTTCGGAGGGCTACACCTTC.

With respect to this clonotype: A much larger clone is a single base away; this may be a read error. V gene TRBV20-1 combines with J gene TRBJ2-1; no definite D call. The DNA end is a closer match to TRBJ2-7, so the J assignment may be wrong. The CDR3 sequence is 17 residues long. Per germline, CDR1 DFQATT and CDR2 SNEGSKA (reference sequence). CDR3 residues: CCARSVIGHGSYNEQYF. Here the CDR3 DNA reads TGCTGTGCTAGATCCGTTATTGGCCATGGCTCCTACAATGAGCAGTACTTC.

Judged by abundance, this clonotype is large (0.1 to 1%). This chain uses TRBV5-1 with TRBJ2-7, with 9 bases that match TRBD1. Per the germline V gene, CDR1 is SGHRS and CDR2 is YFSETQ. The junction had 5 bases not matched to a gene; V was cut back by 3 bases and J by 1 base. The CDR3 length is 15 residues. In DNA form, the CDR3 reads TGCGCCAGCAGCTCACAGGGGGCAAGGTCCTACGAGCAGTACTTC. Protein product: CASSSQGARSYEQYF.

This clonotype was recorded many times. The junction does not match germline at one end; this may be a read error. The genes are TRBV20-1 and TRBJ2-2; 10 bases map to TRBD2. Germline assignment: CDR1 DFQATT and CDR2 SNEGSKA (reference sequence). This CDR3 contains 17 residues. Here the CDR3 reads CCARDYSSGRRSGELFF. CDR3 DNA sequence: TGCTGTGCTAGAGATTACTCTAGCGGGAGACGGTCCGGGGAGCTGTTTTTT.

This clonotype appeared many times. CDR3 bases: TGTGCCAGTAGTAAAGGGACAGGGGGCTATGGCTACACCTTC. Amino acids: CASSKGTGGYGYTF. V gene TRBV19 combines with J gene TRBJ1-2; 11 bases line up with TRBD1. This CDR3 has 14 residues. The germline V gene has CDR1 LNHDA and CDR2 SQIVND (reference sequence). The trim removed 4 bases at V and 4 bases at J, leaving 2 bases unmatched.

This clonotype was counted at least ten times. V gene TRBV7-6 combines with J gene TRBJ1-1; no reliable D call. V was trimmed by 1 base and J by 7 bases, leaving 10 bases between them. This CDR3 contains 13 residues. Germline lookup yields CDR1 SGHVS and CDR2 FNYEAQ. The CDR3: CASSLETGFEAFF. The CDR3, as DNA: TGTGCCAGCAGCTTAGAAACGGGTTTTGAAGCTTTCTTT.